Reported below is one T cell receptor beta chain. Study processing details: Amplification from reference gene primers served as the basis for estimated nucleated cell counts. Some clones are missing from TCRdb's copy, which holds only in-frame ones; the method was immunoSEQ multiplex PCR. The DNA was the basis for D and trimming; V, J and clone size are from that table. Of fewer than 500,000 clones listed, 75% to 90% are singletons. Across 20 to 25 US areas, participants ranged in age from roughly 18 to 95 years. Germline CDR1 and CDR2: LNHNV and YYDKDF (reference sequence). The V end was cut by 6 bases, the J end by 6 bases, with 14 bases between. The CDR3 is made up of 13 amino acids. The sample comes from a study of blood T cell repertoires in COVID-19.

Sequenced material: PBMCs or T cells enriched from blood (not recorded which). The sequence was collected from a woman aged 18-35 years who had recovered from COVID-19. The V gene is TRBV15, the J gene TRBJ1-1; D is unclear. CDR3 coding DNA: TGTGCCACCAGTACCGGTGTAGAGCCTGAAGCTTTCTTT. It is translated as CATSTGVEPEAFF. The full variable domain, completed using reference TRBV15 and TRBJ1-1, is DAMVIQNPRYQVTQFGKPVTLSCSQTLNHNVMYWYQQKSSQAPKLLFHYYDKDFNNEADTPDNFQSRRPNTSFCFLDIRSPGLGDTAMYLCATSTGVEPEAFFGQGTRLTVV.